This TCR beta chain stems from a study of blood T cell repertoires in COVID-19. As for the study in general: Sample material is recorded as cDNA or gDNA derived from T cells, B-cell-depleted T cells, or PBMCs.

Germline V gives CDR1 LGHDT, CDR2 YNNKEL (reference sequence). This CDR3 contains 14 residues. Trimming cost V 5 bases and J 7 bases, with 15 bases left between them. Seattle cases were enrolled at active infection and followed longitudinally. As handled by the study authors: Amplifying reference gene primers gave estimates of nucleated cell counts. The protocol was immunoSEQ multiplex PCR, while the TCRdb copy is restricted to in-frame clones and leaves out a portion. V and J calls and clone size come straight from that table; D and trimming were deduced from the DNA. The table has about 270,000 clones, 85% to 90% seen once; the top ten hold over 9.5%.

The V and J genes are TRBV3-1 (or the pseudogene TRBV3-2) and TRBJ1-5; D ambiguous. Sequencing was carried out using peripheral blood. The sequence was obtained from a woman aged 25-40 years with COVID-19, enrolled during active disease. The CDR3 bases are TGTGCCAGCAGCGAAACGGGTTTCGAGCAGCCCCAGCATTTT. Amino acid sequence: CASSETGFEQPQHF.